A single sample gave rise to the 20 T cell receptor beta chains below, sequenced in a study of CD8 T cells in Susac syndrome. RNA was extracted with the RNeasy kit, and a quantity of roughly 0.5 to 1 ug was reverse transcribed using random hexamers. TCRdb re-called the immunoSEQ multiplex PCR reads through MiXCR, storing one row per CDR3 protein. This sample has about 150,000 distinct CDR3 sequences, with about 95% found just once. Specimen: CD4+ T cells from PBMCs. The receptors were sampled from a human donor with Susac syndrome.

J is TRBJ1-2 and V is TRBV7-2, with 7 bases matching TRBD1. Trimming took 5 bases from V and 12 from J; bases not matched to a gene: 9. Per the germline V gene, CDR1 is SGHTA and CDR2 is FQGNSA. The CDR3 length is 12 residues. The CDR3, as DNA: TGTGCCAGCAGCCCTACAGGGGCCGGTCACACCTTC. This encodes CASSPTGAGHTF. The variable domain in full, with the rest retrieved from reference TRBV7-2 and TRBJ1-2, is GAGVSQSPSNKVTEKGKDVELRCDPISGHTALYWYRQSLGQGLEFLIYFQGNSAPDKSGLPSDRFSAERTGGSVSTLTIQRTQQEDSAVYLCASSPTGAGHTFGSGTRLTVV.

The CDR3 coding sequence is TGTGCCAGCAGCAAAGTCTACGAGCAGTACTTC. Protein sequence: CASSKVYEQYF. J is TRBJ2-7 and V is TRBV7-2; D is unresolved. Germline loops: CDR1 SGHTA, CDR2 FQGNSA. The CDR3 extends over 11 amino acids. Trimming took 5 bases from V and 3 from J, leaving 5 bases between them.

This chain uses TRBV6-6 with TRBJ2-3, with TRBD1 as a possible D gene (5 bases). Germline V CDR1 and CDR2: MNHNY, SVGAGI (reference sequence). Between the trimmed V and J ends, which lost 11 bases and 6 bases, there was a span of 24 bases. The CDR3 contains 15 residues. The DNA of the CDR3 is TGTGCCGTTTGGGCAGGGCACCCCCCATTGGATACGCAGTATTTT. Translation: CAVWAGHPPLDTQYF.

The chain carries TRBV20-1 and TRBJ2-1; possible D gene TRBD2, 6 bases. CDR3 length: 12 residues. Germline V CDR1 and CDR2: DFQATT, SNEGSKA (reference sequence). The germline V and J ends were trimmed by 3 bases and 7 bases, with 10 bases remaining between them. CDR3 protein: CSARPGRNEQFF. The CDR3 DNA sequence: TGCAGTGCTAGGCCTGGGAGGAATGAGCAGTTCTTC.

J is TRBJ1-2 and V is TRBV9; D is unclear. V lost 2 bases and J lost 6, with 14 bases in between. This CDR3 has 14 amino acids. The germline V gene encodes CDR1 SGDLS and CDR2 YYNGEE. The CDR3 nucleotides read TGTGCCAGCAGCGTGCGTGCGGGCGCGGATGGCTACACCTTC. It translates to CASSVRAGADGYTF.

The V and J genes are TRBV29-1 and TRBJ1-1, with TRBD1 identical over 7 bases. Germline V gene sequence: CDR1 SQVTM, CDR2 ANQGSEA. This CDR3 spans 13 amino acids. Written as DNA, the CDR3 is TGCAGGGTAGGGGGACAGCTGAACACTGAAGCTTTCTTT. Protein sequence: CRVGGQLNTEAFF.

V gene TRBV4-1 combines with J gene TRBJ1-6; D not certain. CDR1 MGHRA and CDR2 YSYEKL come from the germline V gene. The CDR3 consists of 15 residues. Trimming removed 0 bases from V and 6 bases from J, with 9 bases in between. In DNA, the CDR3 is TGCGCCAGCAGCCAAGACCTATCGAGTAATTCACCCCTCCACTTT. Its protein is CASSQDLSSNSPLHF.

The J gene is TRBJ1-2, the V gene TRBV29-1; possible D gene TRBD1, 6 bases. Germline V gene data show CDR1 as SQVTM and CDR2 as ANQGSEA. This CDR3 is 13 amino acids long. V was trimmed by 7 bases and J by 0 bases, leaving 12 bases between them. CDR3 sequence: CSARTETNYGYTF. The CDR3 bases are TGCAGCGCACGGACAGAAACTAACTATGGCTACACCTTC.

This clonotype was seen only once. This chain links TRBV20-1 with TRBJ2-5, with 8 positions matching TRBD1. The CDR3 consists of 13 residues. Trimming took 4 bases from V and 3 from J; bases not matched to a gene: 4. CDR1 DFQATT and CDR2 SNEGSKA come from the germline V gene (reference sequence). CDR3 region: CSATRQGKETQYF. The CDR3 coding sequence is TGCAGTGCTACCCGACAGGGGAAAGAGACCCAGTACTTC.

The V gene is TRBV20-1, the J gene TRBJ2-7; 8 bases match TRBD1. Germline V lookup: CDR1 DFQATT, CDR2 SNEGSKA (reference sequence). The junction had 13 bases not matched to a gene; V was cut back by 2 bases and J by 4 bases. This CDR3 contains 16 residues. CDR3 DNA: TGCAGTGCTAGAACCGACCGGCAGGGGGCGATTTACGAGCAGTACTTC. It yields the protein CSARTDRQGAIYEQYF.

The chain uses TRBV12-3 or TRBV12-4 and TRBJ1-1, with a tentative D call TRBD1 (5 bases). The CDR3 has 17 amino acids. Between the trimmed V and J ends, which lost 5 bases and 0 bases, there was a span of 19 bases. The CDR3, as DNA: TGTGCCAGCAGTCCCCGCAGGGCCCTCATCATGAACACTGAAGCTTTCTTT. It encodes CASSPRRALIMNTEAFF.

This clonotype came up a few times. The V gene is TRBV12-3 or TRBV12-4, the J gene TRBJ2-7; the match to TRBD1 covers 10 bases. The CDR3 sequence is 14 residues long. V was pared by 3 bases and J by 2 bases, with 1 base of the junction left unmatched. CDR3 sequence reads: CASSLGQGTYEQYF. DNA of the CDR3: TGTGCCAGCAGTTTGGGACAGGGGACCTACGAGCAGTACTTC.

V gene TRBV12-3 or TRBV12-4 combines with J gene TRBJ2-2; TRBD1 matches 9 bases. CDR3 length equals 19 residues. J was trimmed by 0 bases and V by 4 bases; bases with no gene match: 12. CDR3 sequence reads: CASSSPPGQGGANTGELFF. CDR3 nucleotides: TGTGCCAGCAGTTCCCCGCCGGGACAGGGAGGGGCGAACACCGGGGAGCTGTTTTTT.

The gene calls are TRBV20-1 and TRBJ2-7, with TRBD2 matching over 9 bases. The junction had 12 bases not matched to a gene; V was cut back by 2 bases and J by 4 bases. Germline V gene sequence: CDR1 DFQATT, CDR2 SNEGSKA (reference sequence). The CDR3 totals 16 residues. This CDR3 is CSARRGRIAGDYEQYF. CDR3 nucleotide sequence: TGCAGTGCTAGAAGGGGCCGGATAGCGGGGGATTACGAGCAGTACTTC.

V and J are TRBV5-1 and TRBJ2-7; D unclear. The CDR3 is 15 residues long. Trimming pared 4 bases from V and 3 bases from J, leaving 17 bases between. In germline, CDR1 is SGHRS, CDR2 YFSETQ. In nucleotides, the CDR3 is TGCGCCAGCAGCAACGGGCCTGGGCTTGGCTACGAGCAGTACTTC. It translates to CASSNGPGLGYEQYF.

The chain has TRBV7-9 and TRBJ1-2; 7 nucleotides align to TRBD1. The CDR3 is made up of 15 amino acids. Germline CDR1 is SEHNR and CDR2 is FQNEAQ (reference sequence). V dropped 5 bases and J dropped 0; count of bases not matched to a gene: 6. The CDR3 region is CASSRGTDTNYGYTF. CDR3 DNA sequence: TGTGCCAGCAGCCGCGGGACAGATACTAACTATGGCTACACCTTC.

V is TRBV6-1 and J is TRBJ1-6, with D tentatively TRBD1 (6 bases). V was shortened by 5 bases and J by 0 bases, with 11 bases between the two germline ends. CDR1 and CDR2 from the germline V gene are MNHNS and SASEGT. CDR3 length: 16 residues. Here the CDR3 reads CASSRQESSYNSPLHF. The CDR3 nucleotides are TGTGCCAGCAGTCGACAGGAGAGCTCCTATAATTCACCCCTCCACTTT.

This rearrangement joins TRBV9 to TRBJ2-5; possibly TRBD2 for D (5 bases). CDR3 length: 13 amino acids. Germline V CDR1 and CDR2: SGDLS, YYNGEE. Trimming stripped 4 bases from V and 4 bases from J, with 11 bases between. CDR3 protein: CASSHGVGETQYF. The CDR3 DNA reads as TGTGCCAGCAGCCACGGGGTAGGAGAGACCCAGTACTTC.

V and J are TRBV7-3 and TRBJ1-2; D remains ambiguous. The CDR3 runs 13 residues. Trimming left V 5 bases short and J 8 bases short, with 15 bases between. CDR1 SGHTA and CDR2 FQGTGA come from the germline V gene. Written as DNA, the CDR3 is TGTGCCAGCAGCCCTCGGCGGGAGGACGGCTACACCTTC. Protein sequence: CASSPRREDGYTF.

The chain couples TRBV6-6 to TRBJ2-7; D is ambiguous. The CDR3 is made up of 12 amino acids. The V and J ends lost 0 bases and 6 bases respectively, with 6 bases between them. Looked up from germline, CDR1 is MNHNY and CDR2 is SVGAGI (reference sequence). CDR3 bases: TGTGCCAGCAGTTACTCGGCCGGCGAGCAGTACTTC. This codes for CASSYSAGEQYF.